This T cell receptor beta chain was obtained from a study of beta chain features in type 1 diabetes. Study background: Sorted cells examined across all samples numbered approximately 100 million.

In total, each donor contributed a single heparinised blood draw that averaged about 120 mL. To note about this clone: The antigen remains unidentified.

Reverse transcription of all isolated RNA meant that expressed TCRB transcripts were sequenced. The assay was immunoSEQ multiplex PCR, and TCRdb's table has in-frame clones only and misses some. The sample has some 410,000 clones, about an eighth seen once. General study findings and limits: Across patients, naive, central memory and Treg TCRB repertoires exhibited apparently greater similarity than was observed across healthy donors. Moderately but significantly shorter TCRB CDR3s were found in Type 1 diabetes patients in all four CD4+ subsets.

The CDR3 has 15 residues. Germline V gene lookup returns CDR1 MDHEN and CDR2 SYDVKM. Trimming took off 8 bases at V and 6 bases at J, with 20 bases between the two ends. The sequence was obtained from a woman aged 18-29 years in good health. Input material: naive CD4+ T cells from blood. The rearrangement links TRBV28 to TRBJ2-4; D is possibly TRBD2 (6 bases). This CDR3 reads CASHSFWQGGNIQYF. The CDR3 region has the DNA TGTGCCAGCCACTCCTTTTGGCAGGGAGGAAACATTCAGTACTTC.